This paragraph reports one TCR beta chain. Its antigen remains unidentified. This sample was taken from a study of T cell responses to AZD1222 COVID-19 vaccine. Study-level background: Samples with a second dose at about 4 or about 12 weeks were pooled together. Findings of the study overall: Targeting of unmutated variant regions was reportedly seen in nearly half of spike-specific TCRs. Baseline seropositivity occurred in only six AZD1222 recipients.

Method: immunoSEQ multiplex PCR; TCRdb's copy keeps in-frame clones and lacks some. Of 95,000 to 150,000 clones listed, about 90% are singletons. The CDR3 is 15 residues long. The germline gives CDR1 SGHAT, CDR2 FQNNGV. V was cut by 1 base and J by 4 bases, with 13 bases left in between. V is TRBV11-2 and J is TRBJ1-2; a weak D match, TRBD1 (5 bases). This receptor was identified in an adult in good health. The sequencing used peripheral blood, collected on day 0 of AZD1222 vaccination. The CDR3 region has the DNA TGTGCCAGCAGCTTAGGACCGGACATCTTCTATGGCTACACCTTC. Translation: CASSLGPDIFYGYTF.